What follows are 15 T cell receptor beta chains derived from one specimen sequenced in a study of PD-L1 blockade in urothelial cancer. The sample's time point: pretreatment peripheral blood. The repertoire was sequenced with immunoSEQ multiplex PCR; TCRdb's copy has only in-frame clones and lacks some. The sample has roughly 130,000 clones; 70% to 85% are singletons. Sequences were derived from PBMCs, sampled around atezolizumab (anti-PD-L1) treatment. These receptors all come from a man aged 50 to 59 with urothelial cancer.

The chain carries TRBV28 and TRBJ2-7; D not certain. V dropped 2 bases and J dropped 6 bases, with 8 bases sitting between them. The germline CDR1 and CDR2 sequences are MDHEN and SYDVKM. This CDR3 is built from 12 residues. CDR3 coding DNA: TGTGCCAGCAGTTTAGCTAGTGGCGAGCAGTACTTC. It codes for CASSLASGEQYF.

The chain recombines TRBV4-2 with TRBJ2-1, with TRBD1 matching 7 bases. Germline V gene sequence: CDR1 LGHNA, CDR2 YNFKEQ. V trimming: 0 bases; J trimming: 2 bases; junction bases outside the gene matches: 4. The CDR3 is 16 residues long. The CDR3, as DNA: TGTGCCAGCAGCCAAGAAGGGACAGTGACCTACAATGAGCAGTTCTTC. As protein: CASSQEGTVTYNEQFF.

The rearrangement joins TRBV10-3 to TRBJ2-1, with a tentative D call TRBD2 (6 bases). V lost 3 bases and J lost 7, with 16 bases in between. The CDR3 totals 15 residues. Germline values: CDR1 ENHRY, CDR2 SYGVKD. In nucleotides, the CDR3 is TGTGCCATCAGTGATTCCGCGGGATCGCCGAATGAGCAGTTCTTC. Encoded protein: CAISDSAGSPNEQFF.

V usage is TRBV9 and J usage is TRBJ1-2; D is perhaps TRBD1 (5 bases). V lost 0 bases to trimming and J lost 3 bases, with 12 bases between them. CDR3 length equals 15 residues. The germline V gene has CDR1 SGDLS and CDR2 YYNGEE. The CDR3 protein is CASSVGGARDYGYTF. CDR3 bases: TGTGCCAGCAGCGTAGGTGGGGCACGGGACTATGGCTACACCTTC.

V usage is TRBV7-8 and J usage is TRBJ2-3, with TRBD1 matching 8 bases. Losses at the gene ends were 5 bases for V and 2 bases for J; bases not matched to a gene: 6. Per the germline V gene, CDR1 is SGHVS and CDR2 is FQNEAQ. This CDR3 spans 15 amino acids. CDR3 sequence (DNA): TGTGCCAGCAGCGTTCGGGACAGGCACACAGATACGCAGTATTTT. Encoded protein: CASSVRDRHTDTQYF.

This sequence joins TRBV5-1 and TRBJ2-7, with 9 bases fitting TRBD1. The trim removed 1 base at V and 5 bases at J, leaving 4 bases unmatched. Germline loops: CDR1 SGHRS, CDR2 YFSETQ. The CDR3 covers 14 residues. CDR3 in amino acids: CASSLPGTGHEQYF. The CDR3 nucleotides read TGCGCCAGCAGCTTGCCGGGGACAGGGCACGAGCAGTACTTC.

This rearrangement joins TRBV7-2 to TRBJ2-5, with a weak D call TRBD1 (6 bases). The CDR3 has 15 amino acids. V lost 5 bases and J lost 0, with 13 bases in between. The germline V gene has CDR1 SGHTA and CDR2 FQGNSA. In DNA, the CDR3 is TGTGCCAGCAGCCATGGACAGAACTACCAAGAGACCCAGTACTTC. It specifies CASSHGQNYQETQYF.

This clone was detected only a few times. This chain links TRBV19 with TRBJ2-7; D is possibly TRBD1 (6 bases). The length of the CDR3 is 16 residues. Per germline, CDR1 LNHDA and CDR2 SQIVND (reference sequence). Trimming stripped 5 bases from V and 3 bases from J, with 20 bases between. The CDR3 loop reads CASSSTPDRLYYEQYF. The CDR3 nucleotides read TGTGCCAGTAGTTCGACGCCGGACAGACTATACTACGAGCAGTACTTC.

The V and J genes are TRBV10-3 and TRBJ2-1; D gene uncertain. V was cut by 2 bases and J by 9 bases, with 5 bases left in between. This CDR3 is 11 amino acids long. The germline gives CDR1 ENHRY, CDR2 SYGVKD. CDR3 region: CAISERVEQFF. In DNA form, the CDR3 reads TGTGCCATCAGTGAGCGGGTTGAGCAGTTCTTC.

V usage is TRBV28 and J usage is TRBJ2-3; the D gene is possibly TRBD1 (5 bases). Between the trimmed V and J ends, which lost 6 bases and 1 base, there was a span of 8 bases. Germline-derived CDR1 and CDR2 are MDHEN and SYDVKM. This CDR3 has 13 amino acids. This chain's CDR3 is CASSVRGTDTQYF. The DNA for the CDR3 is TGTGCCAGCAGCGTCAGGGGCACAGATACGCAGTATTTT. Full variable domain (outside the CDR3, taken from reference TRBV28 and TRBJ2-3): DVKVTQSSRYLVKRTGEKVFLECVQDMDHENMFWYRQDPGLGLRLIYFSYDVKMKEKGDIPEGYSVSREKKERFSLILESASTNQTSMYLCASSVRGTDTQYFGPGTRLTVL.

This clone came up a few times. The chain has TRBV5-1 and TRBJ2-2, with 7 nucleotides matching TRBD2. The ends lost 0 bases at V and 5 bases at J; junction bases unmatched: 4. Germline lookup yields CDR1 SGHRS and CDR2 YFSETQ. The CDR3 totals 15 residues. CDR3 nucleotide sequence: TGCGCCAGCAGCTTGGTCTGGCGGGGGACCGGGGAGCTGTTTTTT. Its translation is CASSLVWRGTGELFF.

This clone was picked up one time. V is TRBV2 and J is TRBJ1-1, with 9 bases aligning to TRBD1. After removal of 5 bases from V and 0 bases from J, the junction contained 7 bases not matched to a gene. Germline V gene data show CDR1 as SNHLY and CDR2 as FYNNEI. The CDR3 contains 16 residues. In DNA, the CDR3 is TGTGCCAGCAGTACCGGGACAGGGTATTTGAACACTGAAGCTTTCTTT. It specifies CASSTGTGYLNTEAFF.

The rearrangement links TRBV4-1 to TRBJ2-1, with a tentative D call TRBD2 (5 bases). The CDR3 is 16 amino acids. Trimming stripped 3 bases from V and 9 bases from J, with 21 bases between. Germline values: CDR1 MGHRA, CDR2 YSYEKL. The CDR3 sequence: CASSHEITRISTEQFF. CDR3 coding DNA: TGCGCCAGCAGCCACGAAATTACTAGAATATCGACTGAGCAGTTCTTC.

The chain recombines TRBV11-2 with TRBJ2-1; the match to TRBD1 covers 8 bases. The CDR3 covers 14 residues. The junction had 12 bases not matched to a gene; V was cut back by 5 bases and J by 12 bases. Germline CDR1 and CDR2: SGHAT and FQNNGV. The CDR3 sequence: CASSAGTGLAGQFF. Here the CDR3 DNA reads TGTGCCAGCAGCGCCGGGACAGGCCTTGCTGGGCAGTTCTTC.

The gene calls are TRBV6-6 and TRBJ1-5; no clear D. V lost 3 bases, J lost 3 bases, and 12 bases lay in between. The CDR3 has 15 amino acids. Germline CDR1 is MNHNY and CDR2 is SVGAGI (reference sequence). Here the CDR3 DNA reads TGTGCCAGCAGTTATAGTCCGAACTCCAATCAGCCCCAGCATTTT. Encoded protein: CASSYSPNSNQPQHF.